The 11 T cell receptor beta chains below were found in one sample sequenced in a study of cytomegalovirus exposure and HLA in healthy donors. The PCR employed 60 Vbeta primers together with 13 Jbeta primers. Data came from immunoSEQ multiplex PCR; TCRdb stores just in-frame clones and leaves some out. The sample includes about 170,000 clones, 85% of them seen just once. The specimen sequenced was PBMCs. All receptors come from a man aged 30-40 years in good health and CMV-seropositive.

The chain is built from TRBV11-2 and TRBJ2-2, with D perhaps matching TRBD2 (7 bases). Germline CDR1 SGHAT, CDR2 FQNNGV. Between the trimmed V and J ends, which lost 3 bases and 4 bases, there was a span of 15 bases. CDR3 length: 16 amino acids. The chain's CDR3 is CASSFPGGRGTGELFF. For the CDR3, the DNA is TGTGCCAGCAGCTTCCCGGGGGGCCGAGGCACCGGGGAGCTGTTTTTT.

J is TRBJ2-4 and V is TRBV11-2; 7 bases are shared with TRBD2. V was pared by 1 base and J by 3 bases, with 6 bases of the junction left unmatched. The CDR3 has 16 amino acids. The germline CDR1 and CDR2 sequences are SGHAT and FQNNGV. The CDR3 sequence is CASSLAGGRGKNIQYF. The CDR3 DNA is TGTGCCAGCAGCTTAGCCGGGGGGAGAGGCAAAAACATTCAGTACTTC.

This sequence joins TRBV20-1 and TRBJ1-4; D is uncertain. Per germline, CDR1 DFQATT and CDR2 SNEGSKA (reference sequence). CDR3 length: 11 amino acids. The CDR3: CIGQENEKLFF. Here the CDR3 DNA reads TGCATTGGGCAGGAAAATGAAAAACTGTTTTTT.

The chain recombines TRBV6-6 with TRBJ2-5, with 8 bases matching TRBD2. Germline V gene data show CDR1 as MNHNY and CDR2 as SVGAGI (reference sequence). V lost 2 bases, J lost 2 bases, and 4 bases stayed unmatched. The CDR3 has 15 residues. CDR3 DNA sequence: TGTGCCAGCAGTTACCCCGGGAGGGTTCAAGAGACCCAGTACTTC. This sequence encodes CASSYPGRVQETQYF.

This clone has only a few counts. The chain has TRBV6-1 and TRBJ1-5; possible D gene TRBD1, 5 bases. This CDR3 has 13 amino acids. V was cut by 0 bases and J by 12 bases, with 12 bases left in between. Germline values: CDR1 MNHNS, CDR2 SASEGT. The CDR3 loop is CASSEARGWRQHF. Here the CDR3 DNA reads TGTGCCAGCAGTGAAGCACGGGGGTGGCGCCAGCATTTT.

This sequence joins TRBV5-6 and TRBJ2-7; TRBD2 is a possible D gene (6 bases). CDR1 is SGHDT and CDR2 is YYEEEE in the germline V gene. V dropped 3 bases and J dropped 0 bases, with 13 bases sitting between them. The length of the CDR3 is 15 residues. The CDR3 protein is CASSWSRGRSYEQYV. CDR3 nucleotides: TGTGCCAGCAGCTGGTCGCGGGGACGCTCCTACGAGCAGTACGTC.

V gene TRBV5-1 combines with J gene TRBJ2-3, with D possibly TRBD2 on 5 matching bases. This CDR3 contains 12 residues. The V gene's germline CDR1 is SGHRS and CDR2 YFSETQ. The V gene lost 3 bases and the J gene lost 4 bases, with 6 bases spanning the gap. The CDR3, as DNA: TGCGCCAGCAGCTGGACTGCAGATACGCAGTATTTT. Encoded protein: CASSWTADTQYF.

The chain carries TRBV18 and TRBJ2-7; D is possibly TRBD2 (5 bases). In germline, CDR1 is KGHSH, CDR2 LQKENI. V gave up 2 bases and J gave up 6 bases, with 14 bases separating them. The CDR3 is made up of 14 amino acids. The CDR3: CASSPVLGRGEQYV. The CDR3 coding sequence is TGTGCCAGCTCACCAGTACTAGGGAGAGGCGAGCAGTACGTC.

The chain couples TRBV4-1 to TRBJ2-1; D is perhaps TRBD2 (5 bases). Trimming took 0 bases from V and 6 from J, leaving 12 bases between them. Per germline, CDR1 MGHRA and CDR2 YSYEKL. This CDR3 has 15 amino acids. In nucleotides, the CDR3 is TGCGCCAGCAGCCAAGATCGAGGGAGTGGCAATGAGCAGTTCTTC. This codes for CASSQDRGSGNEQFF.

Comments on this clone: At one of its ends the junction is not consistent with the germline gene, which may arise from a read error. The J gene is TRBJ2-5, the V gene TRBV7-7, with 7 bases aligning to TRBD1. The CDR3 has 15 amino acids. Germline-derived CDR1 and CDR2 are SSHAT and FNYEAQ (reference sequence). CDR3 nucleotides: TGTGCTAGCAGCAACACCGGGACAGCCACAGAGACCCAGTACTTC. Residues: CASSNTGTATETQYF.

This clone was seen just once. The CDR3 sequence: CASSEGAPETQYF. CDR3 coding DNA: TGCGCCAGCAGTGAAGGAGCGCCGGAGACCCAGTACTTC. This rearrangement joins TRBV10-1 to TRBJ2-5; D is undetermined. This CDR3 has 13 residues. Germline V CDR1 and CDR2: WNHNN, SYGVQD (reference sequence). Trimming removed 3 bases from V and 5 bases from J, with 10 bases in between.